The entry that follows covers one T cell receptor beta chain sequence. Its antigen remains undetermined. No qualities accompany the bases; no much larger clone lies one base away. Trimming removed 5 bases from V and 3 bases from J; the gene matches leave 7 bases unexplained. From the germline V gene, CDR1 is MDHEN and CDR2 is SYDVKM. Its CDR3 holds 14 amino acids, cysteine through phenylalanine. Only the CDR3 portion is preserved as DNA: 42 bases, with reading frame beginning at the first base. TCRbeta CDR3 regions were amplified from genomic DNA by means of the immunoSEQ Assay, a bias-controlled multiplex PCR. The source study handled its data this way. Nucleated cell counts per sample were estimated from amplification of reference gene primers within the assay. To quantify the absolute abundance of each unique TCRbeta CDR3 rearrangement, sequence reads were collapsed and filtered. For each sample, productive Simpson clonality was calculated by taking the square root of Simpson's diversity index across productive rearrangements. TCRdb mirrors the immuneACCESS table, restricted to in-frame sequences. Some clones are absent from its copies; in checked studies, under half trace to an unresolved V gene, and the reason for the others is unknown. The V and J calls and clone size were taken over from that table, and D and trimming were inferred from the DNA. For this sample the table gives roughly 45,000 clones, of which around 90% were detected only once. The biggest ten clones account for around 0.41% of the sample.

Each collaborating institution followed its own protocols to collect whole blood in K2EDTA tubes. For TCRbeta analysis, collaborators shipped samples as frozen whole blood, isolated PBMCs, or DNA extracted from either of those sample types. These data are taken from a study of blood T cell repertoires in COVID-19 (dated by TCRdb to 2018 to 2021). For the wider study: The collaborator samples originated in the United States, Italy and Spain and spanned the acute and convalescent phases of COVID-19. The repertoires were made available in a free public database intended to serve as a resource for research on the immune response to SARS-CoV-2. The prospective study material was composed of cDNA or gDNA derived from T cells, B-cell-depleted T cells, or PBMCs. The dataset comprised deeply sampled blood TCRbeta repertoires from subjects exposed to, actively infected with, or recovered from COVID-19. Sample metadata almost always included a de-identified subject ID, COVID-19 status, age in years and sex. HLA class I and class II types, where available, came from metadata supplied by the sample provider rather than from assay-based typing. The samples were drawn from the first 160 participants of the ongoing ImmuneRACE study and from more than 1,000 subjects provided by 6 global collaborators.

Results and caveats for the whole study, not just this receptor: Clinical and demographic metadata were provided uncurated, with the amount varying by source and participant.

The sample comprised peripheral blood. The sequence was collected from a human donor in a cohort sampled during active COVID-19. The chain employs TRBV28 and TRBJ2-7; TRBD1 agrees with 7 junctional bases. The CDR3 region has the sequence CASSTPGQNYEQYF. Here is the DNA: TGTGCCAGCAGTACACCGGGACAGAACTACGAGCAGTACTTC. Outside the CDR3, residues come from the reference TRBV28 and TRBJ2-7 proteins, so the full variable domain is: DVKVTQSSRYLVKRTGEKVFLECVQDMDHENMFWYRQDPGLGLRLIYFSYDVKMKEKGDIPEGYSVSREKKERFSLILESASTNQTSMYLCASSTPGQNYEQYFGPGTRLTVT.